A selection of T cell receptor beta chains follows, all from one sample in a study of radiation and T cells in renal cell carcinoma. The protocol was immunoSEQ multiplex PCR, while the TCRdb copy is restricted to in-frame clones and leaves out a portion. The table includes about 130,000 clones, nearly 90% detected once. The sample in question was blood, obtained from a patient whose treatment included radiotherapy and nephrectomy. The receptors stem from a woman between 45 and 60 years old with renal cell carcinoma. Each CDR3 is given with its conserved first and last residue. A D gene is named only where the DNA matches it firmly. A clone size is listed for some rows: how often the clone was seen (once, few, many), or a class if it is expanded.

.	TRBV6-6	TRBJ1-2	.	TGTGCCAGCAGTTACGAGGGGGGACTGAACTATGGCTACACCTTC	CASSYEGGLNYGYTF
.	TRBV7-8	TRBJ2-7	.	TGTGCCAGCAGCCCAAAAGCCCAAGGGCAGGGGAGCCACGAGCAGTACTTC	CASSPKAQGQGSHEQYF
.	TRBV15	TRBJ2-1	.	TGTGCCACCAGCAGAGTTACTAGCTATTACAATGAGCAGTTCTTC	CATSRVTSYYNEQFF
once	TRBV7-9	TRBJ2-5	.	TGTGCCAGCAGCTTAGGGGGGATGGGGACCCAGTACTTC	CASSLGGMGTQYF
.	TRBV9	TRBJ1-4	TRBD1	TGTGCCAGCAGTTCGGGACAGGGAGCCACTAATGAAAAACTGTTTTTT	CASSSGQGATNEKLFF
.	TRBV2	TRBJ1-5	TRBD1	TGTGCCAGCAGTGAAAGGACAGGGGGAAGCAATCAGCCCCAGCATTTT	CASSERTGGSNQPQHF
.	TRBV6-1	TRBJ1-2	.	TGTGCCAGCAGGGCCTACGGGACACCAAGCTACACCTTC	CASRAYGTPSYTF
.	TRBV9	TRBJ1-1	TRBD1	TGTGCCAGCAGCGTAGGGGTTACGGGACAGGCGTTAAACACTGAAGCTTTCTTT	CASSVGVTGQALNTEAFF
once	TRBV21-1	TRBJ1-5	.	TGTGCCAGCAGCAAAGAGGGGGGGGACGCCCAGCATTTT	CASSKEGGDAQHF
.	TRBV28	TRBJ2-7	TRBD1	TGTGCCAGCAGGCGACAGGGCTACGAGCAGTACTTC	CASRRQGYEQYF
.	TRBV4-1	TRBJ1-4	TRBD1	TGCGCCAGCAGCCGCACCGGGACAGGGGATGAAAAACTGTTTTTT	CASSRTGTGDEKLFF
.	TRBV7-6	TRBJ2-3	.	TGTGCCAGCAGCTTGCCGGCAGATACGCAGTATTTT	CASSLPADTQYF
.	TRBV7-8	TRBJ2-5	TRBD2	TGTGCCAGCAACAAGTTAGCGGGGCAAATGCAAGAGACCCAGTACTTC	CASNKLAGQMQETQYF
.	TRBV7-7	TRBJ2-1	.	TGTGCTAGCAGCTTAGGTGACTACAATGAGCAGTTCTTC	CASSLGDYNEQFF
.	TRBV7-9	TRBJ2-7	TRBD1	TGTGCCAGCAGCTTACTGGGACAGGGCCACTACGAGCAGTACTTC	CASSLLGQGHYEQYF
.	TRBV7-7	TRBJ2-5	TRBD2	TGTGCTAGCAGCCTAAACCCGGGGGGACAAGAGACCCAGTACTTC	CASSLNPGGQETQYF
.	TRBV19	TRBJ1-2	TRBD1	TGTGCCAGTAGTTCGGCACAGGGGGTTTACGGCTACACCTTC	CASSSAQGVYGYTF
once	TRBV5-4	TRBJ2-3	.	TGTGCCAGCAGCTTGTCCAGGCAGAGCACAGATACGCAGTATTTT	CASSLSRQSTDTQYF
.	TRBV6-1	TRBJ2-7	TRBD1	TGTGCCAGCAGTGGGGACAGGGGCTTCTCCTACGAGCAGTACTTC	CASSGDRGFSYEQYF
.	TRBV19	TRBJ1-1	.	TGTGCCAGTAGTCCAATGGGGTTTTTCGGAGCTTTCTTT	CASSPMGFFGAFF
.	TRBV6-1	TRBJ2-3	.	TGTGCCAGCGGTAGGGGGGCAGATACGCAGTATTTT	CASGRGADTQYF
.	TRBV9	TRBJ1-3	.	TGTGCCAGCGGCTTACGGTCCTCTGGAAACACCATATATTTT	CASGLRSSGNTIYF
.	TRBV7-2	TRBJ2-1	.	TGTGCCAGCAGCTTAGGCTTCTACAATGAGCAGTTCTTC	CASSLGFYNEQFF
once	TRBV19	TRBJ2-2	TRBD1	TGTGCCGCATCAGGGGGCACCGGGGAGCTGTTTTTT	CAASGGTGELFF
.	TRBV6-5	TRBJ2-7	.	TGTGCCAGCAGTTACTCCGGAGTAGCAAGAAAGGAGCAGTACTTC	CASSYSGVARKEQYF
.	TRBV19	TRBJ1-4	.	TGTGCCAGTAACCAGGGGTATTGGGAAAAACTGTTTTTT	CASNQGYWEKLFF
.	TRBV30	TRBJ2-7	.	TGTGCTCTCGAGGGAGAGTTCTCCTACGAGCAGTACTTC	CALEGEFSYEQYF
.	TRBV18	TRBJ2-2	.	TGTGCCAGCTCACCAGACTTTAGGACCGGGGAGCTGTTTTTT	CASSPDFRTGELFF
.	TRBV4-1	TRBJ1-6	TRBD1	TGCGCCAGCAGCCGTGGGGACAGGGCGTATAATTCACCCCTCCACTTT	CASSRGDRAYNSPLHF
.	TRBV5-6	TRBJ2-1	.	TGTGCCAGCAGCTTGGACAGGGAGGGGTCGGATGAGCAGTTCTTC	CASSLDREGSDEQFF
.	TRBV5-1	TRBJ1-4	.	TGCGCCAGCAGCTCGGGCCGGAGTACTAATGAAAAACTGTTTTTT	CASSSGRSTNEKLFF
.	TRBV30	TRBJ1-3	TRBD1	TGTGCCTGGAGCAGACAGGGGGCTGGAAACACCATATATTTT	CAWSRQGAGNTIYF
few	TRBV7-9	TRBJ1-1	.	TGTGCCAGCAGCCCATACCTTAGGGCAGGAGTCGCTGAAGCTTTCTTT	CASSPYLRAGVAEAFF
.	TRBV18	TRBJ2-1	TRBD1	TGTGCCAGCTCACTTAGGGATTGGACAGGGAGTCCCTACAATGAGCAGTTCTTC	CASSLRDWTGSPYNEQFF
.	TRBV14	TRBJ1-6	.	TGTGCCAGCAGCCAGGGCAGGGAGAATTCACCCCTCCACTTT	CASSQGRENSPLHF
.	TRBV11-3	TRBJ2-1	.	TGTGCCAGCAGCTCAGAGACTTACAATGAGCAGTTCTTC	CASSSETYNEQFF
.	TRBV7-9	TRBJ1-1	TRBD1	TGTGCCAGCAGCTATACAGGGGACCCTAGCACTGAAGCTTTCTTT	CASSYTGDPSTEAFF
.	TRBV29-1	TRBJ1-1	.	TGCAGCGGAAGTAGGGACGACAGCACTGAAGCTTTCTTT	CSGSRDDSTEAFF
.	TRBV7-9	TRBJ2-1	.	TGTGCCAGCAGCTTAGCTTCGGCTAGCAGCAATGAGCAGTTCTTC	CASSLASASSNEQFF
.	TRBV7-9	TRBJ1-2	.	TGTGCCAGCAGCTTACACGGAGCGGGGGGCTACACCTTC	CASSLHGAGGYTF
.	TRBV6-4	TRBJ2-7	.	TGTGCCAGCAGTGTCAGCCGGCCGATCCACATCTGGGAGCAGTACTTC	CASSVSRPIHIWEQYF